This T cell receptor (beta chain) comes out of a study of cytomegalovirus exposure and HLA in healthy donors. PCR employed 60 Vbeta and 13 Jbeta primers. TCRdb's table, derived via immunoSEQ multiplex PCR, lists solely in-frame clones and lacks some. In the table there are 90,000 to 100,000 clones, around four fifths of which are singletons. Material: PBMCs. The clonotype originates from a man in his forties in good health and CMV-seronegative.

CDR3 residues: CASSYSAGRGINEQFF. The DNA for the CDR3 is TGTGCCAGCAGTTACTCGGCGGGTCGAGGGATCAATGAGCAGTTCTTC. This chain connects TRBV6-6 to TRBJ2-1, with TRBD2 as a possible D gene (5 bases). The CDR3 loop spans 16 amino acids. Between the trimmed V and J ends, which lost 0 bases and 6 bases, there was a span of 15 bases. CDR1 MNHNY and CDR2 SVGAGI come from the germline V gene (reference sequence).